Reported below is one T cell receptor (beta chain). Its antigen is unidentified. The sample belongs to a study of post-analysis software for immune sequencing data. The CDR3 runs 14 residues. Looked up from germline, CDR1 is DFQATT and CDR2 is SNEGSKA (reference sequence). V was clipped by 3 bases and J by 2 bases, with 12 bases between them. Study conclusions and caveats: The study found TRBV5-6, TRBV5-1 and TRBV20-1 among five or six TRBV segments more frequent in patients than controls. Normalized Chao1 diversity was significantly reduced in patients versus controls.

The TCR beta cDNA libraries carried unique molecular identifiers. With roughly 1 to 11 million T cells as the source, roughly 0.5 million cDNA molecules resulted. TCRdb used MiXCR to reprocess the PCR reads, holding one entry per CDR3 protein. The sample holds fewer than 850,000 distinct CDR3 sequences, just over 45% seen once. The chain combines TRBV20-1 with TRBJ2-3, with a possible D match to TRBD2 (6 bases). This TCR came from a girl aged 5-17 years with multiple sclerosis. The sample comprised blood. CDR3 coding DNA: TGCAGTGCTAGGGATAGCGGAAACACAGATACGCAGTATTTT. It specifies CSARDSGNTDTQYF.